This T cell receptor (beta chain) came from a study of T cell repertoires in cytomegalovirus infection. Whole-study context: In public TCR beta signatures, there were indications of both CMV infection and matching HLA type. Study findings and constraints: HLA-C-restricted CMV clonotypes gave the most frequent clonotype in two of eight donors. The cumulative frequency of public TCR beta families distinguished individuals who carried CMV together with the relevant HLA.

With regard to this clonotype: What it binds is unknown.

TCRdb used MiXCR to reprocess the reads, holding one entry per CDR3 protein. This sample carries about 260,000 distinct CDR3 sequences, over 8% of them seen once, and the ten largest clones take over 12%. The CDR3 has 18 amino acids. Germline trimming cut 6 bases from V and 3 bases from J; bases unmatched to any gene: 10. The germline V gene encodes CDR1 MDHEN and CDR2 SYDVKM. This TCR was sampled from a human donor in good health (CMV status not recorded). Some clones in this sample may be carry-over from other donors' samples. The genes are TRBV28 and TRBJ1-6; TRBD1 aligns across 11 bases. Material for sequencing was PBMCs. The CDR3 loop reads CASRPGTGGIFYNSPLHF. CDR3 sequence (DNA): TGTGCCAGCAGACCCGGGACAGGGGGTATTTTCTATAATTCACCCCTCCACTTT.